The TCR beta chain under discussion was sequenced for a study of beta chain features in type 1 diabetes. Study details: Examination covered 107,917,701 sorted cells spanning all samples. Overall study findings and caveats: Among patients with Type 1 diabetes, TCRB CDR3s were moderately but significantly shorter in every one of the four CD4+ subsets. Insertions at VDJ junctions were less frequent in type 1 diabetes patients. These patients also deleted more nucleotides at the same junctions.

CDR1 and CDR2 (germline): MGHRA, YSYEKL. The CDR3 length is 17 residues. With 1 base clipped from V and 5 bases from J, the junction kept 5 bases outside the gene matches. Sorted cells reached over 98% purity in every population. The whole isolated RNA underwent reverse transcription, so sequencing captured expressed TCRB transcripts. Clones were sequenced by immunoSEQ multiplex PCR, and TCRdb holds only the in-frame ones, with some missing. The sample carries 70,000 to 95,000 clones, around a third recorded once. This clone was counted between two and nine times. Its antigen remains unknown. This clonotype was obtained from a woman younger than 30 in good health. Material for sequencing was stem cell memory CD4+ T cells from blood. The chain couples TRBV4-1 to TRBJ2-5; the match to TRBD2 covers 15 bases. CDR3 amino acids: CASSQGGGLAGGETQYF. The CDR3 coding sequence is TGCGCCAGCAGCCAAGGGGGGGGACTAGCGGGGGGTGAGACCCAGTACTTC.